This passage covers 25 T cell receptor beta chains from one sample sequenced in a study of T cells after yellow fever vaccination. TCRdb reanalysed the 5' RACE reads using MiXCR and keeps one entry per CDR3 protein. This repertoire shows 200,000 or so distinct CDR3 sequences, roughly 6.8% found once; its top ten account for about 1%. The sample consisted of CD4+ T cells sorted from PBMCs, taken on the day of the yellow fever booster vaccination. The receptors come from a man in his thirties or forties who received the YFV17D yellow fever vaccine.

In this sample, this clonotype turned up many times. This rearrangement joins TRBV4-3 to TRBJ1-1, with TRBD1 matching 7 bases. Unmatched junction bases numbered 3, after V lost 0 bases and J lost 8 bases. The length of the CDR3 is 13 residues. Germline CDR1 and CDR2: LGHNA and YSLEER. The DNA for the CDR3 is TGCGCCAGCAGCCAAGAACGACAGGGCGAAGCTTTCTTT. Translating gives CASSQERQGEAFF.

As concerns this clonotype: Germline and junction disagree at one end, which may indicate a read error. V and J are TRBV27 and TRBJ2-1; D uncertain. CDR1 is MNHEY, CDR2 SMNVEV, per germline (reference sequence). CDR3 length: 14 amino acids. DNA for the CDR3: TGTGCCAGCAGTTTTTACGGAGTCTACATTGAGCAGTTCTTC. Translating gives CASSFYGVYIEQFF.

In this sample, this clonotype turned up many times. This chain connects TRBV20-1 to TRBJ2-3; 14 nucleotides agree with TRBD2. The CDR3 extends over 14 amino acids. CDR1 DFQATT and CDR2 SNEGSKA come from the germline V gene (reference sequence). Trimming removed 3 bases from V and 4 bases from J; junction bases left unmatched: 0. CDR3 sequence: CSARGLAGADTQYF. The CDR3 coding sequence is TGCAGTGCTAGGGGACTAGCGGGAGCAGATACGCAGTATTTT.

This clonotype came up a few times. This chain links TRBV18 with TRBJ1-5; 8 nucleotides align to TRBD1. CDR1 and CDR2 from the germline V gene are KGHSH and LQKENI. V lost 2 bases to trimming and J lost 7 bases; unmatched junction nucleotides: 10. The CDR3 extends over 16 amino acids. The CDR3 DNA reads TGTGCCAGCTCACCAGAACAGGGGGGTTTAAGGCAGCCCCAGCATTTT. Encoded protein: CASSPEQGGLRQPQHF.

The rearrangement joins TRBV12-3 or TRBV12-4 to TRBJ2-1, with 10 bases lining up with TRBD2. The CDR3 totals 12 residues. Trimming took 4 bases from V and 12 from J; bases not matched to a gene: 3. The CDR3 sequence is CASSSSGRAQFF. The CDR3 DNA follows: TGTGCCAGCAGTTCAAGCGGGAGGGCGCAGTTCTTC.

There are a few counts of this clonotype. The V call is TRBV5-1, the J call TRBJ2-1; D remains unclear. The germline V and J ends were trimmed by 5 bases and 0 bases, with 9 bases remaining between them. Germline CDR1 and CDR2: SGHRS and YFSETQ. There are 14 residues in the CDR3. CDR3 sequence: CASSPVNSYNEQFF. The CDR3, as DNA: TGCGCCAGCAGTCCTGTCAACTCCTACAATGAGCAGTTCTTC.

The J gene is TRBJ2-3, the V gene TRBV20-1; 7 bases line up with TRBD2. V trimming: 2 bases; J trimming: 0 bases; junction bases outside the gene matches: 11. Per the germline V gene, CDR1 is DFQATT and CDR2 is SNEGSKA (reference sequence). CDR3 length: 17 residues. This chain's CDR3 is CSARNHQTSRSTDTQYF. CDR3 DNA: TGCAGTGCTAGAAACCACCAGACTAGCCGGAGCACAGATACGCAGTATTTT.

The chain combines TRBV12-3 or TRBV12-4 with TRBJ2-5; 13 bases are a match to TRBD2. The ends lost 6 bases at V and 9 bases at J; junction bases unmatched: 7. The CDR3 covers 14 residues. This chain's CDR3 is CASRPGLAGSPQYF. DNA for the CDR3: TGTGCCAGCAGGCCGGGACTAGCGGGGAGTCCCCAGTACTTC.

This clonotype was detected only a few times. This chain uses TRBV12-3 or TRBV12-4 with TRBJ1-1, with D unclear. CDR3 length equals 12 residues. Trimming removed 1 base at V and 5 bases at J, with 5 bases between. The CDR3 here is CASSLGLTEAFF. The CDR3 nucleotides read TGTGCCAGCAGTTTAGGGTTAACTGAAGCTTTCTTT.

This clonotype appeared a few times. V gene TRBV9 combines with J gene TRBJ2-1; D may be TRBD2 (5 bases). Germline V CDR1 and CDR2: SGDLS, YYNGEE. The V end lost 3 bases, the J end lost 9 bases, and 16 bases lay between the germline ends. This CDR3 spans 14 amino acids. The CDR3 spells CASSATLKEAEQFF. The CDR3 DNA reads as TGTGCCAGCAGCGCGACGTTAAAGGAGGCTGAGCAGTTCTTC.

This clonotype showed up many times. The J gene is TRBJ2-5, the V gene TRBV15, with D tentatively TRBD2 (6 bases). This CDR3 comprises 13 residues. Germline lookup yields CDR1 LNHNV and CDR2 YYDKDF (reference sequence). Trimming stripped 3 bases from V and 5 bases from J, with 10 bases between. CDR3 coding DNA: TGTGCCACCAGCAGGGACTATTCGGAGACCCAGTACTTC. Its translation: CATSRDYSETQYF.

The V call is TRBV24-1, the J call TRBJ2-2; 10 bases match TRBD1. Losses at the gene ends were 3 bases for V and 7 bases for J; bases not matched to a gene: 7. Germline lookup yields CDR1 KGHDR and CDR2 SFDVKD. This CDR3 has 16 amino acids. The CDR3 sequence: CATSDSDRGQVGELFF. DNA of the CDR3: TGTGCCACCAGTGATAGCGACAGGGGGCAGGTCGGGGAGCTGTTTTTT.

This clonotype was observed many times. The chain couples TRBV11-2 to TRBJ2-1; TRBD2 aligns across 13 bases. Germline CDR1 reads SGHAT; CDR2 reads FQNNGV. The CDR3 is 17 amino acids. V trimming: 5 bases; J trimming: 4 bases; junction bases outside the gene matches: 8. Here the CDR3 DNA reads TGTGCCAGCAGCCCAGCCCGGGGACTAGCGGGATACAATGAGCAGTTCTTC. This sequence encodes CASSPARGLAGYNEQFF.

The sample holds many counts of this clonotype. J is TRBJ2-2 and V is TRBV25-1, with 11 bases that match TRBD2. Germline CDR1 and CDR2: MGHDK and SYGVNS. CDR3 length: 16 residues. J lost 0 bases, V lost 7 bases, and 4 bases had no gene match. CDR3 residues: CASTGTSGANTGELFF. The CDR3 DNA reads as TGTGCCAGCACCGGGACTAGCGGAGCGAACACCGGGGAGCTGTTTTTT.

This clonotype was counted a few times. This chain uses TRBV7-2 with TRBJ2-3; TRBD2 matches 10 bases. Germline CDR1 is SGHTA and CDR2 is FQGNSA. J gave up 6 bases and V 3 bases, and 6 bases lay outside the gene matches. The CDR3 covers 15 residues. This CDR3 reads CASSFRLAGSDTQYF. The DNA of the CDR3 is TGTGCCAGCAGCTTCCGACTAGCGGGTTCGGATACGCAGTATTTT.

This clonotype was recorded a few times. For the CDR3, the DNA is TGTGCCAGCCTGACAGGTGGCGCCTACAATGAGCAGTTCTTC. Protein: CASLTGGAYNEQFF. The rearrangement links TRBV28 to TRBJ2-1; D possibly corresponds to TRBD1 (6 bases). V lost 8 bases and J lost 2, with 13 bases in between. CDR3 size: 14 residues. Germline V gene data show CDR1 as MDHEN and CDR2 as SYDVKM.

This clonotype was detected only a few times. The chain recombines TRBV20-1 with TRBJ2-1, with D unclear. The CDR3 has 14 residues. The germline gives CDR1 DFQATT, CDR2 SNEGSKA (reference sequence). V dropped 6 bases and J dropped 6 bases, with 18 bases sitting between them. The DNA for the CDR3 is TGCAGTGCCAGAAGATTTCGGCAGTCCAATGAGCAGTTCTTC. Residues: CSARRFRQSNEQFF.

This clonotype was counted between two and nine times. CDR3 in amino acids: CASSLPLHNEQFF. Here the CDR3 DNA reads TGCGCCAGCAGCTTGCCCCTTCACAATGAGCAGTTCTTC. The chain couples TRBV5-1 to TRBJ2-1; D ambiguous. Trimming left V 1 base short and J 5 bases short, with 7 bases between. CDR1 is SGHRS and CDR2 is YFSETQ in the germline V gene. The CDR3 is made up of 13 amino acids.

This clonotype was picked up a small number of times. V gene TRBV23-1 combines with J gene TRBJ2-5, with 7 positions matching TRBD1. TRBV23-1 is marked as an open reading frame, function uncertain. V lost 6 bases to trimming and J lost 2 bases; unmatched junction nucleotides: 6. There are 14 residues in the CDR3. The CDR3 nucleotides are TGCGCCAGCAGCCCGGGACAGTTTCAAGAGACCCAGTACTTC. This gives the protein CASSPGQFQETQYF.

The rearrangement links TRBV12-3 or TRBV12-4 to TRBJ2-1; a possible D gene is TRBD2 (6 bases). Trimming left V 6 bases short and J 7 bases short, with 10 bases between. CDR3 length: 12 residues. The chain's CDR3 is CASRRGRNEQFF. CDR3 bases: TGTGCCAGCAGGCGGGGACGGAATGAGCAGTTCTTC.

This chain uses TRBV20-1 with TRBJ2-4; TRBD1 agrees at 10 bases. The CDR3 contains 15 residues. Germline-derived CDR1 and CDR2 are DFQATT and SNEGSKA (reference sequence). V shed 6 bases and J 0 bases; nucleotides not matched to a gene: 5. CDR3 in DNA: TGCAGTGCCCCCGGGACAGGGGAAGCCAAAAACATTCAGTACTTC. Protein: CSAPGTGEAKNIQYF.

This clonotype was counted between two and nine times. The chain has TRBV6-1 and TRBJ1-1; a possible D gene is TRBD1 (6 bases). Trimming pared 6 bases from V and 5 bases from J, leaving 22 bases between. The germline V gene has CDR1 MNHNS and CDR2 SASEGT. The CDR3 is 16 residues long. The CDR3 protein is CASRPGGARGGTEAFF. The CDR3 nucleotides are TGTGCCAGCAGACCGGGAGGCGCCCGAGGGGGGACTGAAGCTTTCTTT.

This clonotype was seen only a few times. The chain carries TRBV18 and TRBJ2-6; tentative D call: TRBD2 (5 bases). V was clipped by 3 bases and J by 1 base, with 7 bases between them. The V gene's germline CDR1 is KGHSH and CDR2 LQKENI. CDR3 length: 15 amino acids. CDR3: CASSPGESGANVLTF. In DNA, the CDR3 is TGTGCCAGCTCACCCGGGGAATCTGGGGCCAACGTCCTGACTTTC.

This clonotype occurred many times. This chain uses TRBV5-1 with TRBJ2-5; a weak D match, TRBD2 (6 bases). The CDR3 loop spans 15 amino acids. Germline V gene data show CDR1 as SGHRS and CDR2 as YFSETQ. The germline V and J ends were trimmed by 4 bases and 1 base, with 14 bases remaining between them. The CDR3 sequence is CASSGSGTVQETQYF. In DNA, the CDR3 is TGCGCCAGCAGCGGATCCGGGACTGTCCAAGAGACCCAGTACTTC. The full variable domain, its missing parts supplied by reference TRBV5-1 and TRBJ2-5, is KAGVTQTPRYLIKTRGQQVTLSCSPISGHRSVSWYQQTPGQGLQFLFEYFSETQRNKGNFPGRFSGRQFSNSRSEMNVSTLELGDSALYLCASSGSGTVQETQYFGPGTRLLVL.

A few counts support this clonotype. The CDR3 DNA is TGTGCCAGCAGCTTAGTGCGGGAGGGCCCTGAGCAGTTCTTC. This translates into CASSLVREGPEQFF. The rearrangement joins TRBV7-2 to TRBJ2-1, with 9 nucleotides matching TRBD2. Germline CDR1 is SGHTA and CDR2 is FQGNSA. The CDR3 has 14 residues. V was pared by 1 base and J by 9 bases, with 4 bases of the junction left unmatched.